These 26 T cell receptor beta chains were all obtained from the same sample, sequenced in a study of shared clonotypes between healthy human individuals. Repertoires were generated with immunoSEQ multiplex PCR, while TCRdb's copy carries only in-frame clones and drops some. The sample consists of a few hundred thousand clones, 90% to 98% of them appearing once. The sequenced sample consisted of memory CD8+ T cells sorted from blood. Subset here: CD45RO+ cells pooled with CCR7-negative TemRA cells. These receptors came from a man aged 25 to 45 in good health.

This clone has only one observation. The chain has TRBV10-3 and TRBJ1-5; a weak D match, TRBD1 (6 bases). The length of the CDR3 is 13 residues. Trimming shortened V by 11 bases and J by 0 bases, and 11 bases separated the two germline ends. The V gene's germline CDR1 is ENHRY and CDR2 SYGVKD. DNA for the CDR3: TGTGCCCCACAGGGTCCTAGCAATCAGCCCCAGCATTTT. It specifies CAPQGPSNQPQHF.

CDR3 coding DNA: TGTGCCAGCAGTACCGACAGGGGCTATGGCTACACCTTC. Encoded protein: CASSTDRGYGYTF. The chain is built from TRBV9 and TRBJ1-2; 8 nucleotides match TRBD1. The CDR3 consists of 13 residues. V shed 5 bases, J shed 4 bases, and the junction held 4 bases outside the gene matches. Germline CDR1 SGDLS, CDR2 YYNGEE.

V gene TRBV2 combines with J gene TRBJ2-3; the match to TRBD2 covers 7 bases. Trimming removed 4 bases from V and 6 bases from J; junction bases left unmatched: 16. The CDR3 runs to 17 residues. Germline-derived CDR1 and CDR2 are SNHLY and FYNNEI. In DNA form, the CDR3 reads TGTGCCAGCAGTGGTCTAGCGGCTATAACAAACGGGGATACGCAGTATTTT. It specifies CASSGLAAITNGDTQYF.

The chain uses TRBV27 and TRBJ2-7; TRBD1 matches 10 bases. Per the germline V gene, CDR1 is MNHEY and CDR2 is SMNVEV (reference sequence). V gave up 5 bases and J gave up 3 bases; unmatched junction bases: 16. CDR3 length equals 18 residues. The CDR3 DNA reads TGTGCCAGCAGTGGGAGATGGCTCTCTAGGACAGGGGGCTACGAGCAGTACTTC. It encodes CASSGRWLSRTGGYEQYF.

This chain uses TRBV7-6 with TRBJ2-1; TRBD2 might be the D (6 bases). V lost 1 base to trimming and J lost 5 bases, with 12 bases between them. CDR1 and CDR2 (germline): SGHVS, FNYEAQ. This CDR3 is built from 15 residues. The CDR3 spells CASSLEGSGDNEQFF. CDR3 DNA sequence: TGTGCCAGCAGCTTAGAGGGTAGCGGAGACAATGAGCAGTTCTTC.

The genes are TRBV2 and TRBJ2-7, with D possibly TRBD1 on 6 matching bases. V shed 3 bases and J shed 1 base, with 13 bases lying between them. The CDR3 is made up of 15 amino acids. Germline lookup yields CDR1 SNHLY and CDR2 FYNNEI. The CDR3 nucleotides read TGTGCCAGCAGTGAGGGCCGACAGGTTTCCTACGAGCAGTACTTC. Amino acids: CASSEGRQVSYEQYF.

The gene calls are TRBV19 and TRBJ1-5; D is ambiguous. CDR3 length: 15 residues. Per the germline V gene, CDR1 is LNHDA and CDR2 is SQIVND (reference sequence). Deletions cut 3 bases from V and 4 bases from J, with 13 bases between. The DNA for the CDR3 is TGTGCCAGTAGTATGGAGAGGGCGCTTAATCAGCCCCAGCATTTT. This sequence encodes CASSMERALNQPQHF.

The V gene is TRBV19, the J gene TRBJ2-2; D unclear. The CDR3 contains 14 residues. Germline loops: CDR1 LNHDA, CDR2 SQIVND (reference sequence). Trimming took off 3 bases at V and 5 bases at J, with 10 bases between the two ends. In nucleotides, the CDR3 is TGTGCCAGTAGTATTATCTCCCTTACCGGGGAGCTGTTTTTT. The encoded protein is CASSIISLTGELFF.

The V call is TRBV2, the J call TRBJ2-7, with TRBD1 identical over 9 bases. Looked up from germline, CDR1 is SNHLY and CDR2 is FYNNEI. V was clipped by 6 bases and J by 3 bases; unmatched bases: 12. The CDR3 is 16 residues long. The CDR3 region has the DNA TGTGCCAGCAGAAACCTCCGACAGGGGGGCTTCTACGAGCAGTACTTC. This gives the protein CASRNLRQGGFYEQYF. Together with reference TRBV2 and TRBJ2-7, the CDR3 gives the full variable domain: EPEVTQTPSHQVTQMGQEVILRCVPISNHLYFYWYRQILGQKVEFLVSFYNNEISEKSEIFDDQFSVERPDGSNFTLKIRSTKLEDSAMYFCASRNLRQGGFYEQYFGPGTRLTVT.

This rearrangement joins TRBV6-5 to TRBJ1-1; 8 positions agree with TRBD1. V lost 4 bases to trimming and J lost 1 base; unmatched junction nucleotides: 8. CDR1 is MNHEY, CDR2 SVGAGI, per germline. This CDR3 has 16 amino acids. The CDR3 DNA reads TGTGCCAGCAGTTCCTATCCCGGGACAGGGAACACTGAAGCTTTCTTT. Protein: CASSSYPGTGNTEAFF.

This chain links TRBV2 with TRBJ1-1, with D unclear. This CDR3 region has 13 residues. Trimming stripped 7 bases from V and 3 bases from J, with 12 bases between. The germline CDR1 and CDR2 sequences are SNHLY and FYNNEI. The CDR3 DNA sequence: TGTGCCAGCACCCAAATCGGGGACACTGAAGCTTTCTTT. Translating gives CASTQIGDTEAFF.

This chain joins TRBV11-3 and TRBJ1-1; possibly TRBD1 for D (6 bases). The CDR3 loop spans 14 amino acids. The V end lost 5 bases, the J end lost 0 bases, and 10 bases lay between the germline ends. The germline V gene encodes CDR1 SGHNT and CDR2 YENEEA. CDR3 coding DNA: TGTGCCAGCAGCCGAGGGGGGATGAACACTGAAGCTTTCTTT. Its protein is CASSRGGMNTEAFF.

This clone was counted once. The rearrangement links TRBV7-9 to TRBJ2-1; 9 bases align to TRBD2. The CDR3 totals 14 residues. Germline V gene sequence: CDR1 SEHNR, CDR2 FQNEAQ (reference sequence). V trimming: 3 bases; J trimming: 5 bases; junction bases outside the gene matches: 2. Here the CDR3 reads CASSFGTSHNEQFF. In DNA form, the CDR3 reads TGTGCCAGCAGCTTCGGGACTAGCCACAATGAGCAGTTCTTC.

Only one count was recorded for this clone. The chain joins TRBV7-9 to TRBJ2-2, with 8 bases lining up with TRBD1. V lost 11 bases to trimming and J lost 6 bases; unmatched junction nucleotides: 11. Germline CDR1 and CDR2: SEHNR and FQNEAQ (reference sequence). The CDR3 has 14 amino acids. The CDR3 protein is CAGRDRKNSGELFF. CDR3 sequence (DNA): TGTGCCGGCCGGGACAGGAAAAATTCCGGGGAGCTGTTTTTT.

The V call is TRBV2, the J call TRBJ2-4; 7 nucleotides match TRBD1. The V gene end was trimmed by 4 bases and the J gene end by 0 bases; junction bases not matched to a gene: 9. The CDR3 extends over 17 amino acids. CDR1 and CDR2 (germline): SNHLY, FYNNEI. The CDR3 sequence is CASSVGDSLLAKNIQYF. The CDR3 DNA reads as TGTGCCAGCAGTGTTGGGGACAGTCTACTAGCCAAAAACATTCAGTACTTC. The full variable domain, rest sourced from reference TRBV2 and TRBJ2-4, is EPEVTQTPSHQVTQMGQEVILRCVPISNHLYFYWYRQILGQKVEFLVSFYNNEISEKSEIFDDQFSVERPDGSNFTLKIRSTKLEDSAMYFCASSVGDSLLAKNIQYFGAGTRLSVL.

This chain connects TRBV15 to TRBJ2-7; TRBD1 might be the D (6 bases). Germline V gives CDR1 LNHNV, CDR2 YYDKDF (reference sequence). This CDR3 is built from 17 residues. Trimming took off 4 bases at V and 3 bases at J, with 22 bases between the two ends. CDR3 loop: CATSKRPQGRGVYEQYF. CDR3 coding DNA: TGTGCCACCAGCAAACGCCCCCAGGGGAGAGGGGTCTACGAGCAGTACTTC.

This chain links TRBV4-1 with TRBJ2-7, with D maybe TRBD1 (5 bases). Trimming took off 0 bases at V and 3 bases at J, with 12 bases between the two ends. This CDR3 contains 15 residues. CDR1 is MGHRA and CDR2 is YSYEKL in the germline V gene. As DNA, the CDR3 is TGCGCCAGCAGCCAAGAGCCCCAGGGTAGCTACGAGCAGTACTTC. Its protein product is CASSQEPQGSYEQYF.

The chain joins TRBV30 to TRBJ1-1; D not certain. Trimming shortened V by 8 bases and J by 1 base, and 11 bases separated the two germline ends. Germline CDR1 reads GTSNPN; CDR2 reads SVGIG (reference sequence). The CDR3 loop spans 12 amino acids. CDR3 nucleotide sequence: TGTGCCACTAGACGGGAGAACACTGAAGCTTTCTTT. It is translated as CATRRENTEAFF.

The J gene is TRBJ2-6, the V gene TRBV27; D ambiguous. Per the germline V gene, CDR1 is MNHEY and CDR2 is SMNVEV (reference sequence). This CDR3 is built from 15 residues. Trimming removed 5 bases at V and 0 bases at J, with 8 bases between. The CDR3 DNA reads TGTGCCAGCAGTCCGTCATTCTCTGGGGCCAACGTCCTGACTTTC. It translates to CASSPSFSGANVLTF.

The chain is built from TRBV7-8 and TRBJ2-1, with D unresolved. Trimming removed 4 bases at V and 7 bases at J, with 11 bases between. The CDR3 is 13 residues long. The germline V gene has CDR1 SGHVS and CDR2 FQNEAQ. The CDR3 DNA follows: TGTGCCAGCAGCTCAAAAAGCGCGAATGAGCAGTTCTTC. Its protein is CASSSKSANEQFF.

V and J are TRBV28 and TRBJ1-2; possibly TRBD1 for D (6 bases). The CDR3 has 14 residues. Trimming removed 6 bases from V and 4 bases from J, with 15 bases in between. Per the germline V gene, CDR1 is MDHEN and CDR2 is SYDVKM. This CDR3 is CASRRDIGGYGYTF. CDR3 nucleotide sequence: TGTGCCAGCAGACGGGACATAGGGGGCTATGGCTACACCTTC.

The CDR3 spells CAWNPISSRDEQFF. The CDR3 DNA reads TGTGCCTGGAACCCTATTAGCAGTCGCGATGAGCAGTTCTTC. This rearrangement joins TRBV30 to TRBJ2-1; D is unclear. Per germline, CDR1 GTSNPN and CDR2 SVGIG (reference sequence). The CDR3 length is 14 residues. Trimming stripped 4 bases from V and 8 bases from J, with 18 bases between.

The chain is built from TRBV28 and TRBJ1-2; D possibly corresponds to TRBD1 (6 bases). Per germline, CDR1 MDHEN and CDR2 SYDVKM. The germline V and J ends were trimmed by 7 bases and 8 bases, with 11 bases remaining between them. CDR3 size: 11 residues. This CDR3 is CASNERGGYTF. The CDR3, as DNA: TGTGCCAGCAACGAAAGGGGGGGCTACACCTTC.

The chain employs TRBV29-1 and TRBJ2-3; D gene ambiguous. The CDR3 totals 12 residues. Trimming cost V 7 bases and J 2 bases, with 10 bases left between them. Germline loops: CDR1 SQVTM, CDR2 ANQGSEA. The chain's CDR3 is CSAGFPTDTQYF. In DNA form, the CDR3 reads TGCAGCGCTGGATTTCCCACAGATACGCAGTATTTT.

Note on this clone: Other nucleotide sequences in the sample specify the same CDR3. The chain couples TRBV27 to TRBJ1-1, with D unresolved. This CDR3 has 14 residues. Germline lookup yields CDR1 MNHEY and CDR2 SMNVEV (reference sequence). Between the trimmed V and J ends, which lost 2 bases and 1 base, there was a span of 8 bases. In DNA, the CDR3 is TGTGCCAGCAGTTTAAAAGGAGGGAACACTGAAGCTTTCTTT. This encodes CASSLKGGNTEAFF.

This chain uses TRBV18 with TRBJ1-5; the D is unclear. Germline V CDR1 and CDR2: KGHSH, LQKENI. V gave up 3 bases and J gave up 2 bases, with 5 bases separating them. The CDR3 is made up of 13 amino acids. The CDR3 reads CASSPVGNQPQHF. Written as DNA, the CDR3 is TGTGCCAGCTCACCCGTTGGCAATCAGCCCCAGCATTTT.